This entry concerns a single TCR beta chain. Its antigen is undetermined. This CDR3 comprises 15 residues. The ends were cut back, 2 bases at V and 3 bases at J, with 10 bases in the middle. The germline CDR1 and CDR2 sequences are MNHEY and SMNVEV (reference sequence). Profiling relied on immunoSEQ multiplex PCR, and the TCRdb table lists in-frame clones only, not all of them. Of around 64,000 clones in the sample, around 90% were seen once. The data were obtained in a study of OX40 agonist ivuxolimab in advanced cancers. Study results and limitations: Dosing at 0.1 to 3.0 mg/kg was accompanied by clonal expansion of CD4+ and CD8+ blood T cells by week 6.

The sample in question was CD4+ or CD8+ T cells sorted from blood, obtained in a trial of the OX40 agonist ivuxolimab. V and J are TRBV27 and TRBJ2-2; D might be TRBD1 (6 bases). The TCR was taken from an adult with an advanced solid tumor such as melanoma, head and neck, liver or kidney cancer. CDR3 sequence reads: CASSLVGADTGELFF. CDR3 DNA sequence: TGTGCCAGCAGTTTAGTGGGGGCGGACACCGGGGAGCTGTTTTTT.